This record covers a single T cell receptor (beta chain). The sample holds many counts of this clonotype. Its antigen remains undetermined. No much larger clonotype is one base removed from it; base qualities were not supplied. All patients had node-negative disease on CT and PET/CT, and none had a history of other malignancies or prior chemotherapy or radiotherapy. At each of two time points, around 6.1 milliliters of peripheral venous blood were collected into EDTA tubes. Ficoll-Paque Plus density-gradient centrifugation was used to isolate PBMCs. Right after collection, samples were kept at -80 degrees C until analysis. The data belong to a study of prognosis after radiotherapy for stage I lung cancer (dated by TCRdb to the early 2020s). Describing the broader study: Roughly 20 stage I NSCLC patients were enrolled in Nanjing, China, between 2018 and 2019. Image-guided IMRT or VMAT was used to deliver SBRT in 3 to 5 fractions at a biologically effective dose of at least 100 Gy. The patients included about 15 who had newly diagnosed primary stage I lung tumors, along with roughly five others who had oligometastatic NSCLC after their primary tumor had been surgically resected. The study took one blood sample before SBRT and one after SBRT from each of approximately 19 patients and sequenced all 40 or so samples. Every patient was regarded as medically inoperable, because of comorbidities in some twelve cases and refusal of surgery in roughly seven cases. The study profiled peripheral blood TCR beta repertoires from stage I NSCLC patients before and after stereotactic body radiotherapy and related them to distant failure. No patient received concurrent therapy alongside SBRT. Tumor histology was squamous cell carcinoma in over 5 patients and adenocarcinoma in twelve. After SBRT, distant metastases developed in four of the 19 patients at a median of around 7 months, while the remaining 15 patients had no significant progression. The cohort was made up of 13 men and more than five women, with a median age of around 70 years and an age range of 53 to 84 years. Beyond this particular receptor, the publication reports: Unique TCR clone counts fell after SBRT (median approximately 10,000 before versus roughly 6,900 after; Wilcoxon paired P=0.011). TRBV and TRBJ usage frequencies reportedly varied with metastasis status, involving two V genes at baseline and 8 or 9 V and two J genes after SBRT. All reported P values were unadjusted for multiple comparisons. The study was limited by the small cohort and short follow-up, and independent validation of the study findings is required. Post-SBRT Shannon entropy and its change from baseline were lower in patients who developed distant metastases; baseline Shannon entropy was not associated with metastases. Whether the expanded TCR clones were tumor-specific was not determined.

Relative to germline, V is 3 bases shorter and J is 2 bases shorter, with 13 bases between their ends. From cysteine to phenylalanine, the CDR3 is 15 amino acids long. Just CDR3 DNA is preserved here, 45 bases in frame from base 1. From a lookup of the germline V gene (reference sequence), CDR1 and CDR2 are LNHDA and SQIVND. The TCR beta CDR3 region was amplified from genomic DNA by two rounds of multiplex PCR. The first PCR round used primers specific to each TRBV and TRBJ gene, and the primer sequences were filed in Chinese patent CN105087789A. The second PCR round used universal primers. The Roche High Pure PCR Template Preparation Kit was used to extract genomic DNA from the frozen PBMCs. The libraries underwent paired-end sequencing with 151 bp reads on an Illumina HiSeq 3000. The paper's data handling went like this. Raw reads lacking the multiplex PCR primer sequences were removed with CutAdapt. Using PEAR, the high-quality paired reads were merged into contigs. By aligning each contig to reference sequences, MiXCR assigned the TRB V, D and J gene segments to that contig. CDR3 sequences were clustered by base quality and sequence similarity to remove sequencing errors. Shannon entropy normalized by the natural log of productive TCR sequence number was used as the measure of diversity. Clonality was defined as one minus Shannon entropy divided by the natural log of the number of unique clonotypes. The Youden index of ROC curves was used to select progression-free survival cut-offs for repertoire metrics, and analyses were performed in R 3.5.3. TCRdb took the public reads, trimmed them with fastp at Q25, ran MiXCR for clone calling and kept in-frame beta chains. Each entry is one CDR3 protein sequence, shown with its most common DNA and genes. TCRdb's processing, not the authors', yielded these V and J calls. This sample comprises 15,000 or so distinct CDR3 sequences, 25% to 30% of them detected only once. The ten largest make up roughly 30% of the sample.

The material sequenced was PBMCs, taken before or after stereotactic body radiation therapy (not recorded which). This receptor was obtained from a donor aged 50 or older with non-small cell lung cancer. The chain was built from TRBV19 and TRBJ2-5; the D gene cannot be named for sure. The CDR3 protein sequence reads: CASSIRLVGQETQYF. In nucleotide form, the sequence is TGTGCCAGTAGTATCAGATTGGTGGGGCAAGAGACCCAGTACTTC.